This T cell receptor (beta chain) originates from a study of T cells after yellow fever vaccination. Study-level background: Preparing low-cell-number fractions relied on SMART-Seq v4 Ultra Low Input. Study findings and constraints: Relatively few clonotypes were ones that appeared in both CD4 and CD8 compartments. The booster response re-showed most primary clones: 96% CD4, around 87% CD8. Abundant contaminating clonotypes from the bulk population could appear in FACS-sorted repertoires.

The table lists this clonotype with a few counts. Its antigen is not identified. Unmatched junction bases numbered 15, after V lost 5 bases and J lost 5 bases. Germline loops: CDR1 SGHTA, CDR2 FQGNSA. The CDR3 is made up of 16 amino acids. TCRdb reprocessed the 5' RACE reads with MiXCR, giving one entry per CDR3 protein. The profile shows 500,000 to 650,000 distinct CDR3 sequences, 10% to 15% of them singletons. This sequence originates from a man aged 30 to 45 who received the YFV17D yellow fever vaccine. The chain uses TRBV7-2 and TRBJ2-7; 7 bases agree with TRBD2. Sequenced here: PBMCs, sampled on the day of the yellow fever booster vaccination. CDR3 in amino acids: CASSQSGAAIGHEQYF. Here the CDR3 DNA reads TGTGCCAGCAGCCAAAGCGGGGCGGCGATAGGGCACGAGCAGTACTTC.